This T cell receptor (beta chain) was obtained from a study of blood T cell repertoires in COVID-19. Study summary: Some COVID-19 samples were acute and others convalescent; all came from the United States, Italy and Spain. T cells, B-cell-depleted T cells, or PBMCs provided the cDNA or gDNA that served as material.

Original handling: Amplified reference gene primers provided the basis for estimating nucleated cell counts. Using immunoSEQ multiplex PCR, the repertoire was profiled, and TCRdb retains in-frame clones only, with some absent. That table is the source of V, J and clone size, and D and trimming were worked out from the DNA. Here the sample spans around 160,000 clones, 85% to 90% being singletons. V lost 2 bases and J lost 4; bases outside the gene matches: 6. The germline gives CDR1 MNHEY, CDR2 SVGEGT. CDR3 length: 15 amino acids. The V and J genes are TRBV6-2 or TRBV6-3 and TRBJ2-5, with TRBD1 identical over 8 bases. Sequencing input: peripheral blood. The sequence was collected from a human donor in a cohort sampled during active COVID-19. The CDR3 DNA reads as TGTGCCAGCAGTTACGCTTACGACAGGGGAGAGACCCAGTACTTC. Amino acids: CASSYAYDRGETQYF.